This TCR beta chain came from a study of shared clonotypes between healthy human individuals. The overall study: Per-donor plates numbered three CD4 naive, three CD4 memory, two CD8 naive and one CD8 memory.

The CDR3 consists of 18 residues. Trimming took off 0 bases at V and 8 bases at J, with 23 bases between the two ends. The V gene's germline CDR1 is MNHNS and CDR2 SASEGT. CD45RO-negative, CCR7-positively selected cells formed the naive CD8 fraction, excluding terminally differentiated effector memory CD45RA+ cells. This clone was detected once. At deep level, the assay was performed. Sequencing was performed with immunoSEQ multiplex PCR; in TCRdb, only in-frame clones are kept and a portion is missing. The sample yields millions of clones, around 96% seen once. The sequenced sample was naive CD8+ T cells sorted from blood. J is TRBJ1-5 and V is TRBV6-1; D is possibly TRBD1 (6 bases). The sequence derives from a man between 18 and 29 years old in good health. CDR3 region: CASSEAVAGHLSLKPQHF. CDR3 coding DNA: TGTGCCAGCAGTGAAGCAGTGGCGGGACACCTATCATTAAAGCCCCAGCATTTT.